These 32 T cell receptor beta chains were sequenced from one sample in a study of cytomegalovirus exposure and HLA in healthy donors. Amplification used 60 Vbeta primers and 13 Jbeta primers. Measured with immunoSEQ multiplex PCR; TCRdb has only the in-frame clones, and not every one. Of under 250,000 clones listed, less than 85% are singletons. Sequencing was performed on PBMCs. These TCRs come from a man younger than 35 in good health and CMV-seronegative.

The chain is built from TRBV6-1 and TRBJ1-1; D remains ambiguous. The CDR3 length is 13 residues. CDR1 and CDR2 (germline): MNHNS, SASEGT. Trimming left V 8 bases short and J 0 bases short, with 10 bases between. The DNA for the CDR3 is TGTGCCAGCCGCCGAGGGATGAACACTGAAGCTTTCTTT. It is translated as CASRRGMNTEAFF.

The CDR3 reads CASSEVGQGVYSNQPQHF. The DNA for the CDR3 is TGTGCCAGCAGTGAAGTGGGACAGGGGGTTTATAGCAATCAGCCCCAGCATTTT. The chain combines TRBV2 with TRBJ1-5; TRBD1 aligns across 11 bases. CDR1 and CDR2 from the germline V gene are SNHLY and FYNNEI. The V and J ends lost 1 base and 0 bases, in that order; junction bases with no gene match: 5. The CDR3 sequence is 18 residues long.

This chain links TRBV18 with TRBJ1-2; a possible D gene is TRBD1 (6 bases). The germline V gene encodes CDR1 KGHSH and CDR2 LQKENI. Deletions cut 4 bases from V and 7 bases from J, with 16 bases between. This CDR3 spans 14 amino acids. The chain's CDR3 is CASSQGQSPGGYTF. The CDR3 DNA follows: TGTGCCAGCTCACAAGGACAGTCCCCAGGTGGCTACACCTTC. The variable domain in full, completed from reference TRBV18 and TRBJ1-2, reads NAGVMQNPRHLVRRRGQEARLRCSPMKGHSHVYWYRQLPEEGLKFMVYLQKENIIDESGMPKERFSAEFPKEGPSILRIQQVVRGDSAAYFCASSQGQSPGGYTFGSGTRLTVV.

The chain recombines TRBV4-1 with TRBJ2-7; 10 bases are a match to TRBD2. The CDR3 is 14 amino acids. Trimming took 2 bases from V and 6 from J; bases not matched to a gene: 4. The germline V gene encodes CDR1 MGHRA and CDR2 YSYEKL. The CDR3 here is CASSQLAGVLEQYF. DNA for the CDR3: TGCGCCAGCAGCCAACTAGCGGGAGTGCTCGAGCAGTACTTC.

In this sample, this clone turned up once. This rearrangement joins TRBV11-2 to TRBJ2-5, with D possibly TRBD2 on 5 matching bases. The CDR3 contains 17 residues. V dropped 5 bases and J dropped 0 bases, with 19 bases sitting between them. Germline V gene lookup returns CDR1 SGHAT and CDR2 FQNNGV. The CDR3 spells CASSPRRLPTYQETQYF. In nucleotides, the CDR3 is TGTGCCAGCAGCCCGAGGCGACTACCTACTTACCAAGAGACCCAGTACTTC. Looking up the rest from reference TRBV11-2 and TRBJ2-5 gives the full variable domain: EAGVAQSPRYKIIEKRQSVAFWCNPISGHATLYWYQQILGQGPKLLIQFQNNGVVDDSQLPKDRFSAERLKGVDSTLKIQPAKLEDSAVYLCASSPRRLPTYQETQYFGPGTRLLVL.

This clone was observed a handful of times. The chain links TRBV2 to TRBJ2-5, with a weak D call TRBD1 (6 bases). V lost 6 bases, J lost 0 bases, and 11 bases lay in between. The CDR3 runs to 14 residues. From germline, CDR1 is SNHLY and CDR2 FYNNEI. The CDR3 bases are TGTGCCAGCAGCTACAGGGTGTACCAAGAGACCCAGTACTTC. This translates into CASSYRVYQETQYF.

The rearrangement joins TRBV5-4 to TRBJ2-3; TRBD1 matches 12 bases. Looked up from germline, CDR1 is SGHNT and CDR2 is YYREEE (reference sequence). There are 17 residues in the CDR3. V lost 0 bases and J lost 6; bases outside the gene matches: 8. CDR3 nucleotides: TGTGCCAGCAGCTTGGCTCTGGGGACAGGGGGCCCCGATACGCAGTATTTT. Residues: CASSLALGTGGPDTQYF.

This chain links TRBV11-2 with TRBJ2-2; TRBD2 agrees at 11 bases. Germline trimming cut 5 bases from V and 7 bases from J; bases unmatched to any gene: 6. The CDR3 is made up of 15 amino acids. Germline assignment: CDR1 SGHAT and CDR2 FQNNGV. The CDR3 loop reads CASSLLAGVGGELFF. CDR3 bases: TGTGCCAGCAGCCTACTAGCGGGAGTAGGCGGGGAGCTGTTTTTT.

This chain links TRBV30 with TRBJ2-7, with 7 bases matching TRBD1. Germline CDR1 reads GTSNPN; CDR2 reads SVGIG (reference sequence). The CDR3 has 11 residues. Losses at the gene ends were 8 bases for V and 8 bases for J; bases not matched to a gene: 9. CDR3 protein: CAGRQGMQQYF. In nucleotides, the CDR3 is TGTGCCGGAAGACAGGGTATGCAGCAGTACTTC.

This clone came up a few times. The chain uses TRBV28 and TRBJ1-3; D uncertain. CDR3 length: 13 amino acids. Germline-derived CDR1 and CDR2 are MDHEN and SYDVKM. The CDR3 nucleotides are TGTGCTGGTGGGCAGGACTCTGGAAACACCATATATTTT. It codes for CAGGQDSGNTIYF. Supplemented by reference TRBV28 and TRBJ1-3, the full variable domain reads DVKVTQSSRYLVKRTGEKVFLECVQDMDHENMFWYRQDPGLGLRLIYFSYDVKMKEKGDIPEGYSVSREKKERFSLILESASTNQTSMYLCAGGQDSGNTIYFGEGSWLTVV.

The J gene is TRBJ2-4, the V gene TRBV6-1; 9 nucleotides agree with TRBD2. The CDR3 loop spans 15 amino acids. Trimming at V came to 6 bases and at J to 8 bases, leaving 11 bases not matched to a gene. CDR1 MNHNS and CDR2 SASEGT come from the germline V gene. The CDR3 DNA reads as TGTGCCAGCAGGCCCGGGACTAGCAGGGCAGACATTCAGTACTTC. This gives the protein CASRPGTSRADIQYF.

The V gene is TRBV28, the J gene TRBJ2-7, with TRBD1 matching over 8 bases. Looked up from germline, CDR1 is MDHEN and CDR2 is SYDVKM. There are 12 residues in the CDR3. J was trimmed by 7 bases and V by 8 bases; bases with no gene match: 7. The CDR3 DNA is TGTGCCAGCCGAGACAGGGGTGGTGAGCAGTACTTC. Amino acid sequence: CASRDRGGEQYF.

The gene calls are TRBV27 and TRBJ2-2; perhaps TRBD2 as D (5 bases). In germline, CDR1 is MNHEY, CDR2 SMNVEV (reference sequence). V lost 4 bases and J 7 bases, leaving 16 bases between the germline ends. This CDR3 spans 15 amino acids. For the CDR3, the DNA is TGTGCCAGCAGTTACCGGCGGGTTTCGGGCGGGGAGCTGTTTTTT. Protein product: CASSYRRVSGGELFF.

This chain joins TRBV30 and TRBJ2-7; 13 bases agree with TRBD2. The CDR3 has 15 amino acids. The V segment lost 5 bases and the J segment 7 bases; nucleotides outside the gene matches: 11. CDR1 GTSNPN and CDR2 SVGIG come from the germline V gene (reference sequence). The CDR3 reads CAWGLAGAVVGEQYF. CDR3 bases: TGTGCCTGGGGACTAGCGGGAGCTGTGGTGGGGGAGCAGTACTTC.

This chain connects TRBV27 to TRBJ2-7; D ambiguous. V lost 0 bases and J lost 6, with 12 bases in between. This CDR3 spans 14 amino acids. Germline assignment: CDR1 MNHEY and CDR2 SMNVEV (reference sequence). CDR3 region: CASSLSHASGEQYF. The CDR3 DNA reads TGTGCCAGCAGTTTATCTCACGCTAGTGGCGAGCAGTACTTC.

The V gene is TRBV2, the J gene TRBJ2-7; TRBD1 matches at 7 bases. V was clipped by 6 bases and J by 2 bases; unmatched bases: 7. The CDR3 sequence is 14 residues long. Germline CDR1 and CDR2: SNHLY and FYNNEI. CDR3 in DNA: TGTGCCAGCAGCCGACAGGGTGAGCCCTACGAGCAGTACTTC. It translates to CASSRQGEPYEQYF. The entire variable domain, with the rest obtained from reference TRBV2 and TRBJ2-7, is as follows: EPEVTQTPSHQVTQMGQEVILRCVPISNHLYFYWYRQILGQKVEFLVSFYNNEISEKSEIFDDQFSVERPDGSNFTLKIRSTKLEDSAMYFCASSRQGEPYEQYFGPGTRLTVT.

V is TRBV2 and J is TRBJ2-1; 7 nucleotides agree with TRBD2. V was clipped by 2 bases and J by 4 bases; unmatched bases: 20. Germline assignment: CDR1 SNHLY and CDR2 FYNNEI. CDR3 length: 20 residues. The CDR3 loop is CASSEWGWERDDPLYNEQFF. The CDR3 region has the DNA TGTGCCAGCAGTGAATGGGGATGGGAGCGGGATGACCCCTTATACAATGAGCAGTTCTTC.

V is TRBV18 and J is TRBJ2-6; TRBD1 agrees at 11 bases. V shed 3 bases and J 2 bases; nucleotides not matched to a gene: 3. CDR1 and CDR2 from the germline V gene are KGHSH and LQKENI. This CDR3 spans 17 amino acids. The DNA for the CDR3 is TGTGCCAGCTCACCGGGGACAGGGGGTCCTGGGGCCAACGTCCTGACTTTC. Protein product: CASSPGTGGPGANVLTF.

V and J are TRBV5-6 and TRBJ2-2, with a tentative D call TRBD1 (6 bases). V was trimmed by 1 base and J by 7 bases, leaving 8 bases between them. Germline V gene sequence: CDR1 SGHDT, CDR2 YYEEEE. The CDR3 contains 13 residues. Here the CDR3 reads CASSLRGGGELFF. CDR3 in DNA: TGTGCCAGCAGCTTGAGAGGGGGCGGGGAGCTGTTTTTT.

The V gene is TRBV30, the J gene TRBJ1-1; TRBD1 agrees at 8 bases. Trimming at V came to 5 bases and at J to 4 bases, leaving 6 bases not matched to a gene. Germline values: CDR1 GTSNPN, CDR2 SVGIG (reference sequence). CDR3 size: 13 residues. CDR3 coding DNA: TGTGCCTGGGAGGACAGGGAGGTCACTGAAGCTTTCTTT. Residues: CAWEDREVTEAFF.

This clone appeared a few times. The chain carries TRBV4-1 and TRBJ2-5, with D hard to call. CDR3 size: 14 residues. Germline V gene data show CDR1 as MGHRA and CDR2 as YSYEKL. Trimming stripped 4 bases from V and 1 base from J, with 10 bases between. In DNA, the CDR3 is TGCGCCAGCAGCCCCGCGTCCGCCCAAGAGACCCAGTACTTC. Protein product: CASSPASAQETQYF.

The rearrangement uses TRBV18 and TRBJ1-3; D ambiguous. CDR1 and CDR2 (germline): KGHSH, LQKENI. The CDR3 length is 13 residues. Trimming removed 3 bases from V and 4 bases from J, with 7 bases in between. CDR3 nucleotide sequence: TGTGCCAGCTCACCGATGACAGGAAACACCATATATTTT. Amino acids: CASSPMTGNTIYF.

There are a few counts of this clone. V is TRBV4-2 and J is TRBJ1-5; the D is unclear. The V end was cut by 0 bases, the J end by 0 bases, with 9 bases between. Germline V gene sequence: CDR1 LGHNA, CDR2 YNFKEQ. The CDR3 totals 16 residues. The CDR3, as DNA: TGTGCCAGCAGCCAAGAAGTAGCCACTAGCAATCAGCCCCAGCATTTT. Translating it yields CASSQEVATSNQPQHF.

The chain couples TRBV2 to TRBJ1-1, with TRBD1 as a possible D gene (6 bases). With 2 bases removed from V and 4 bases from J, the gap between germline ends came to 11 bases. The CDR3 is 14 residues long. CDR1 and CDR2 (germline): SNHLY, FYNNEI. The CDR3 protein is CASSEMGAGTEAFF. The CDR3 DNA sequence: TGTGCCAGCAGTGAAATGGGGGCTGGCACTGAAGCTTTCTTT.

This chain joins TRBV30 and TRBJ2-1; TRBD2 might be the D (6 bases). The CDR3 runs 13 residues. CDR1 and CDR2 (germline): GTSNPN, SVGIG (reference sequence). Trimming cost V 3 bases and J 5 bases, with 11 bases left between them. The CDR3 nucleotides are TGTGCCTGGAGAGGCTCGGGAGACAATGAGCAGTTCTTC. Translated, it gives CAWRGSGDNEQFF. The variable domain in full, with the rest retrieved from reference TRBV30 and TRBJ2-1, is SQTIHQWPATLVQPVGSPLSLECTVEGTSNPNLYWYRQAAGRGLQLLFYSVGIGQISSEVPQNLSASRPQDRQFILSSKKLLLSDSGFYLCAWRGSGDNEQFFGPGTRLTVL.

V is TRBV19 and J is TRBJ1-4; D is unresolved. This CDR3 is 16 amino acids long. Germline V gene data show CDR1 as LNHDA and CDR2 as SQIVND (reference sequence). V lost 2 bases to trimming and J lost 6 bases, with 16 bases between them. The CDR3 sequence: CASSIFFPGSDEKLFF. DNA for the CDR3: TGTGCCAGTAGTATATTCTTTCCGGGATCTGATGAAAAACTGTTTTTT. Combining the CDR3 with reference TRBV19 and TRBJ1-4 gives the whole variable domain DGGITQSPKYLFRKEGQNVTLSCEQNLNHDAMYWYRQDPGQGLRLIYYSQIVNDFQKGDIAEGYSVSREKKESFPLTVTSAQKNPTAFYLCASSIFFPGSDEKLFFGSGTQLSVL.

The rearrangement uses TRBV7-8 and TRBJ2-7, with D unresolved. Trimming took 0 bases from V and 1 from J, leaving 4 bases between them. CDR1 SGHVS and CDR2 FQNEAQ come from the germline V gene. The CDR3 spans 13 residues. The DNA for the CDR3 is TGTGCCAGCAGCTTAGCGCGGTCCTACGAGCAGTACTTC. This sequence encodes CASSLARSYEQYF. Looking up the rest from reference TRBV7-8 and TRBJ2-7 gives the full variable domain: GAGVSQSPRYKVAKRGQDVALRCDPISGHVSLFWYQQALGQGPEFLTYFQNEAQLDKSGLPSDRFFAERPEGSVSTLKIQRTQQEDSAVYLCASSLARSYEQYFGPGTRLTVT.

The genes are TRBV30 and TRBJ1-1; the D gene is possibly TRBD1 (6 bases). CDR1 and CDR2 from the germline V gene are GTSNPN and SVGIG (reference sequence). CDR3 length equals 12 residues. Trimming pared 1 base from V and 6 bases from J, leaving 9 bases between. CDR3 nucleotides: TGTGCCTGGAGTGAACAGGGCGCTGAAGCTTTCTTT. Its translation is CAWSEQGAEAFF.

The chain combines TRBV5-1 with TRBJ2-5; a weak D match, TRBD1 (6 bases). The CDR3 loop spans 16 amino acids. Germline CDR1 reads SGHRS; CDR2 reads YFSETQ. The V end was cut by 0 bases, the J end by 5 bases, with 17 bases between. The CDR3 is CASSLGPTGSGETQYF. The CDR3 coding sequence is TGCGCCAGCAGCTTGGGCCCCACAGGGAGTGGGGAGACCCAGTACTTC.

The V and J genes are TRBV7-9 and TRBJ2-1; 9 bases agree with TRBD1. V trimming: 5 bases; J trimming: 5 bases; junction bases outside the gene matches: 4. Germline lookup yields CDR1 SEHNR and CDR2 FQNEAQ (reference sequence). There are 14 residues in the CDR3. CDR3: CASSPRTGDNEQFF. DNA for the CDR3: TGTGCCAGCAGCCCCCGGACAGGGGACAATGAGCAGTTCTTC.

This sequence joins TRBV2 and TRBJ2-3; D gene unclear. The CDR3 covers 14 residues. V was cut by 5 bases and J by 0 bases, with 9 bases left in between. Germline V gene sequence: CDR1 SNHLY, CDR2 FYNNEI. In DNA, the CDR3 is TGTGCCAGCAGTCTTTACTATAGCACAGATACGCAGTATTTT. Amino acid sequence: CASSLYYSTDTQYF.

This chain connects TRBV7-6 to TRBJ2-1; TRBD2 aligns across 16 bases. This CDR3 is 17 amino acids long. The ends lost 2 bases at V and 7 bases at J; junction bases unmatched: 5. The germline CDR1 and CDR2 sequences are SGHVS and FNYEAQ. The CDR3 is CASSLTAGLAGGNEQFF. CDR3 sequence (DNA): TGTGCCAGCAGCTTAACCGCGGGACTAGCGGGAGGGAATGAGCAGTTCTTC.